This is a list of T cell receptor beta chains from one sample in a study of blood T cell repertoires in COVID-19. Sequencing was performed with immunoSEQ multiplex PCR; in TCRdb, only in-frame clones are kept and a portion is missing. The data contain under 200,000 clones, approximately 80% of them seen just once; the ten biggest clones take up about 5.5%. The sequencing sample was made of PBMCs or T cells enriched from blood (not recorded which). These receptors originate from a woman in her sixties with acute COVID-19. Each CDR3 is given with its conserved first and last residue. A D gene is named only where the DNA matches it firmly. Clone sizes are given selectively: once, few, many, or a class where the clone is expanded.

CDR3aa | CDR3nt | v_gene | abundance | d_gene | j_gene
CASSQAQGKRNQPQHF | TGTGCCAGCAGCCAGGCACAGGGTAAGCGCAATCAGCCCCAGCATTTT | TRBV4-2 | NA | NA | TRBJ1-5
CASSQVVGAGANVLTF | TGTGCCAGCAGCCAAGTAGTAGGAGCTGGGGCCAACGTCCTGACTTTC | TRBV4-2 | NA | NA | TRBJ2-6
CASSEQGYEQYF | TGCGCCAGCAGCGAACAGGGATACGAGCAGTACTTC | TRBV5-1 | NA | NA | TRBJ2-7
CASSFGRPQHF | TGTGCCAGCAGTTTCGGGAGGCCCCAGCATTTT | TRBV28 | NA | NA | TRBJ1-5
CASSVGQGNTIYF | TGTGCCAGCAGCGTCGGACAGGGAAACACCATATATTTT | TRBV9 | NA | NA | TRBJ1-3
CASSLGGQGGNEQYF | TGTGCCAGCAGCTTGGGGGGACAGGGAGGCAACGAGCAGTACTTC | TRBV5-5 | NA | TRBD1 | TRBJ2-7
CASSQDEGQPQHF | TGCGCCAGCAGCCAAGACGAGGGCCAGCCCCAGCATTTT | TRBV4-1 | NA | NA | TRBJ1-5
CASSRGLSNQPQHF | TGTGCCAGCAGCAGGGGCCTTTCAAATCAGCCCCAGCATTTT | TRBV7-2 | once | NA | TRBJ1-5
CASSLLTGFTDTQYF | TGCGCCAGCAGCTTATTGACAGGATTCACAGATACGCAGTATTTT | TRBV5-1 | NA | NA | TRBJ2-3
CAWNAADNSPLHF | TGTGCCTGGAATGCTGCGGATAATTCACCCCTCCACTTT | TRBV30 | NA | NA | TRBJ1-6
CASSISGGVGTDTQYF | TGTGCCAGTAGTATATCCGGGGGGGTCGGCACAGATACGCAGTATTTT | TRBV19 | NA | TRBD2 | TRBJ2-3
CASSQGGGQFF | TGTGCCAGCAGCCAAGGGGGGGGACAGTTTTTT | TRBV3-1/TRBV3-2 | few | NA | TRBJ2-2
CASRSGTDFTEAFF | TGTGCCAGCAGATCCGGGACAGATTTCACTGAAGCTTTCTTT | TRBV6-5 | NA | TRBD1 | TRBJ1-1
CASSRDSLSNEQFF | TGTGCCAGCAGCCGTGATTCCCTGAGCAATGAGCAGTTCTTC | TRBV3-1/TRBV3-2 | once | NA | TRBJ2-1
CASSPREREKLFF | TGTGCCAGCAGCCCTCGGGAGAGGGAAAAACTGTTTTTT | TRBV3-1/TRBV3-2 | NA | NA | TRBJ1-4
CASSLIQGSGELFF | TGTGCCAGCAGTTTAATCCAGGGCAGCGGGGAGCTGTTTTTT | TRBV28 | NA | NA | TRBJ2-2
CSAQGDSPLHF | TGCAGTGCTCAGGGGGACTCACCCCTCCACTTT | TRBV20-1 | NA | TRBD1 | TRBJ1-6
CASSSGTSGRAEQFF | TGCGCCAGCAGCTCCGGGACTAGCGGGAGGGCTGAGCAGTTCTTC | TRBV5-1 | NA | TRBD2 | TRBJ2-1
CASSEWETLGDEQFF | TGTGCCAGCAGCGAGTGGGAGACCCTCGGGGATGAGCAGTTCTTC | TRBV9 | NA | NA | TRBJ2-1
CASSLARGGPETQYF | TGTGCCAGCAGCTTAGCGCGGGGGGGCCCCGAGACCCAGTACTTC | TRBV7-2 | NA | TRBD2 | TRBJ2-5
CASSLTGTGVNYGYTF | TGTGCCAGCAGCCTAACCGGGACAGGGGTTAACTATGGCTACACCTTC | TRBV7-2 | NA | TRBD1 | TRBJ1-2
CASSPGQGYYDEQYF | TGTGCCAGCAGTCCCGGACAGGGTTATTACGACGAGCAGTACTTC | TRBV27 | NA | TRBD1 | TRBJ2-7
CATIRDSNQPQHF | TGTGCCACCATTCGGGATAGCAATCAGCCCCAGCATTTT | TRBV2 | NA | NA | TRBJ1-5
CASSYIQSDRAFSPLHF | TGCGCCAGCAGTTATATCCAATCGGACAGGGCGTTTTCACCCCTCCACTTT | TRBV5-1 | NA | TRBD1 | TRBJ1-6
CASSVGWGESNQPQHF | TGTGCCAGCAGCGTAGGGTGGGGCGAGAGCAATCAGCCCCAGCATTTT | TRBV9 | NA | NA | TRBJ1-5
CASSSNLAYNSPLHF | TGTGCCAGCAGCTCTAACCTCGCGTATAATTCACCCCTCCACTTT | TRBV11-2 | NA | NA | TRBJ1-6
CASSEIGAGELFF | TGCGCCAGCAGTGAAATAGGGGCCGGGGAGCTGTTTTTT | TRBV10-1 | NA | NA | TRBJ2-2
CASSFRLADPSKADTQYF | TGTGCCAGCAGCTTCAGGCTAGCGGATCCCTCGAAGGCAGATACGCAGTATTTT | TRBV12-1 | NA | NA | TRBJ2-3